This T cell receptor beta chain was found in a study of cytomegalovirus exposure and HLA in healthy donors. Findings and limits, study-wide: When presence/absence was analysed, sequencing depth was taken to be roughly uniform across donors. Later analysis demonstrated an association between a missense DCLRE1C variant and TCR beta V- and J-gene trimming. In a later analysis, a genetic analysis reported fewer productive-TCR N-insertions in an Asian-associated ancestry cluster than the cohort average.

Concerning this clone: The target antigen is unknown.

Primers for the PCR totalled 60 Vbeta and 13 Jbeta. Original methodology: Later, roughly 80 million unique TCR beta chains were counted in an analysis, and about 10 million of them were shared. Profiling relied on immunoSEQ multiplex PCR, and the TCRdb table lists in-frame clones only, not all of them. That table supplies the V and J calls and clone size; D and trimming were determined from the DNA. Of 150,000 to 200,000 clones in the sample, 77% were seen once. V was cut by 4 bases and J by 10 bases, with 19 bases left in between. Germline-derived CDR1 and CDR2 are GTSNPN and SVGIG (reference sequence). This CDR3 is 14 amino acids long.

The gene calls are TRBV30 and TRBJ1-4, with D possibly matching TRBD1 (5 bases). The material sequenced was PBMCs. This TCR was recovered from a woman under 40 in good health and CMV-seropositive. CDR3 amino acids: CAWTSPQGVAKLFF. The CDR3 nucleotides are TGTGCCTGGACCTCACCTCAAGGGGTGGCAAAACTGTTTTTT.